One sample yielded the 10 T cell receptor beta chains listed below, sequenced in a study of CD4+ T cells in melanoma. Assay: immunoSEQ multiplex PCR; the TCRdb copy retains only in-frame clones and omits some. This sample has fewer than 20,000 clones; approximately 83% occur once, and the top ten carry around 4.7%. The sequenced sample was cells from a culture (not recorded whether cultured in vitro). These TCRs come from a human donor with melanoma.

This rearrangement joins TRBV9 to TRBJ2-7; a weak D match, TRBD2 (5 bases). In germline, CDR1 is SGDLS, CDR2 YYNGEE. The germline V and J ends were trimmed by 0 bases and 2 bases, with 6 bases remaining between them. This CDR3 has 13 amino acids. CDR3 in amino acids: CASSVGLTYEQYF. The CDR3, as DNA: TGTGCCAGCAGCGTAGGACTAACCTACGAGCAGTACTTC.

The chain employs TRBV29-1 and TRBJ1-2, with TRBD1 identical over 8 bases. The CDR3 loop spans 14 amino acids. Germline V CDR1 and CDR2: SQVTM, ANQGSEA. Trimming at V came to 6 bases and at J to 4 bases, leaving 10 bases not matched to a gene. The CDR3 is CSVDFDDRGYGYTF. The CDR3, as DNA: TGCAGCGTCGATTTTGATGACAGGGGCTATGGCTACACCTTC.

The gene calls are TRBV5-1 and TRBJ2-1, with D perhaps TRBD1 or TRBD2 (6 bases each). The ends were cut back, 2 bases at V and 9 bases at J, with 18 bases in the middle. Per the germline V gene, CDR1 is SGHRS and CDR2 is YFSETQ. The CDR3 spans 15 residues. The CDR3 loop is CASSFRGLSYGEQFF. The CDR3, as DNA: TGCGCCAGCAGCTTCAGGGGACTCTCATACGGTGAGCAGTTCTTC.

This chain links TRBV27 with TRBJ2-3, with D maybe TRBD2 (7 bases). Between the trimmed V and J ends, which lost 3 bases and 1 base, there was a span of 26 bases. Germline V gives CDR1 MNHEY, CDR2 SMNVEV (reference sequence). This CDR3 is 20 amino acids long. This CDR3 reads CASSFLRRGRGGAGTDTQYF. DNA for the CDR3: TGTGCCAGCAGTTTCCTGAGGCGCGGTCGCGGGGGCGCGGGCACAGATACGCAGTATTTT.

The chain couples TRBV2 to TRBJ2-5; TRBD2 aligns across 7 bases. Germline-derived CDR1 and CDR2 are SNHLY and FYNNEI. CDR3 length equals 15 residues. The V gene end was trimmed by 5 bases and the J gene end by 1 base; junction bases not matched to a gene: 7. CDR3 DNA: TGTGCCAGCAGTTTGTTATCGGGGGGCCAAGAGACCCAGTACTTC. Protein product: CASSLLSGGQETQYF.

The chain carries TRBV5-1 and TRBJ1-1; 8 positions match TRBD1. The CDR3 loop spans 17 amino acids. CDR1 is SGHRS and CDR2 is YFSETQ in the germline V gene. Unmatched junction bases numbered 13, after V lost 4 bases and J lost 2 bases. CDR3 in amino acids: CASSRGHETGVNTEAFF. CDR3 sequence (DNA): TGCGCCAGCAGCCGCGGGCATGAGACAGGGGTAAACACTGAAGCTTTCTTT.

J is TRBJ2-7 and V is TRBV7-9, with D perhaps matching TRBD1 (5 bases). Germline values: CDR1 SEHNR, CDR2 FQNEAQ (reference sequence). Trimming removed 1 base at V and 9 bases at J, with 10 bases between. The CDR3 is 12 residues long. DNA for the CDR3: TGTGCCAGCAGCTTAGATCGACAGTCGCAGTACTTC. Translated: CASSLDRQSQYF.

This clone is medium-sized. The DNA for the CDR3 is TGTGCCAGCAGCCCTGGGGCAGCTCCTGGGACTTTCTTT. It is translated as CASSPGAAPGTFF. This rearrangement joins TRBV7-9 to TRBJ1-1, with D possibly being TRBD1 (5 bases). Germline-derived CDR1 and CDR2 are SEHNR and FQNEAQ (reference sequence). The CDR3 runs 13 residues. Trimming removed 5 bases from V and 12 bases from J, with 19 bases in between.

This chain uses TRBV2 with TRBJ2-5; the match to TRBD2 covers 7 bases. CDR1 is SNHLY and CDR2 is FYNNEI in the germline V gene. The CDR3 totals 13 residues. Losses at the gene ends were 8 bases for V and 4 bases for J; bases not matched to a gene: 7. In DNA, the CDR3 is TGTGCCAGCGCGGGGCTAGCGGCAGAGACCCAGTACTTC. Encoded protein: CASAGLAAETQYF.

This clone was recorded only once. The CDR3 reads CASSSRSQNTEAFF. CDR3 coding DNA: TGTGCCAGCAGTAGCCGGAGCCAGAACACTGAAGCTTTCTTT. The chain couples TRBV2 to TRBJ1-1; D is unresolved. Between the trimmed V and J ends, which lost 5 bases and 1 base, there was a span of 11 bases. Germline lookup yields CDR1 SNHLY and CDR2 FYNNEI. This CDR3 has 14 amino acids.